The 2 T cell receptor beta chains listed next were all sequenced from one sample in a study of OX40 agonist ivuxolimab in advanced cancers. The method was immunoSEQ multiplex PCR; TCRdb's version includes in-frame clones alone and lacks a portion of them. The table shows approximately 87,000 clones, with roughly nine tenths occurring only once. The input for sequencing was CD4+ or CD8+ T cells sorted from blood, taken in a trial of the OX40 agonist ivuxolimab. Receptor source: an adult with an advanced solid tumor such as melanoma, head and neck, liver or kidney cancer.

The chain has TRBV13 and TRBJ2-5; the D is unclear. The V end lost 5 bases, the J end lost 2 bases, and 15 bases lay between the germline ends. From germline, CDR1 is PRHDT and CDR2 FYEKMQ (reference sequence). CDR3 length: 15 amino acids. The CDR3 sequence: CASSPAGRNQETQYF. The CDR3 DNA follows: TGTGCCAGCAGCCCAGCCGGCAGGAATCAAGAGACCCAGTACTTC.

The V gene is TRBV27, the J gene TRBJ1-4; D call uncertain. V was shortened by 5 bases and J by 3 bases, with 13 bases between the two germline ends. The CDR3 sequence is 15 residues long. Germline lookup yields CDR1 MNHEY and CDR2 SMNVEV (reference sequence). In nucleotides, the CDR3 is TGTGCCAGCAGTCCCACGGTCGGCGCTAATGAAAAACTGTTTTTT. Translation gives CASSPTVGANEKLFF. Using reference TRBV27 and TRBJ1-4 for the parts outside the CDR3, the full variable domain is EAQVTQNPRYLITVTGKKLTVTCSQNMNHEYMSWYRQDPGLGLRQIYYSMNVEVTDKGDVPEGYKVSRKEKRNFPLILESPSPNQTSLYFCASSPTVGANEKLFFGSGTQLSVL.